This entry features one T cell receptor beta chain sequence. This entry comes from a study of T cell repertoires in cytomegalovirus infection. TCRdb reanalysed the reads using MiXCR and keeps one entry per CDR3 protein. The sample yields some 160,000 distinct CDR3 sequences, over 15% seen once. The CDR3 runs to 17 residues. CDR1 is SGHAT, CDR2 FQDESV, per germline (reference sequence). V lost 0 bases to trimming and J lost 0 bases, with 14 bases between them. This sequence originates from a human donor in good health (CMV status not recorded). Some clones in this sample may be carry-over from other donors' samples. V gene TRBV11-1 combines with J gene TRBJ1-1; D might be TRBD1 (5 bases). Sample: CD8+ T cells from PBMCs. The chain's CDR3 is CASSLAGQGRMNTEAFF. The CDR3 nucleotides are TGTGCCAGCAGCTTAGCGGGGCAGGGACGCATGAACACTGAAGCTTTCTTT.